The table lists the clone carrying this T cell receptor beta chain with a few counts. The antigen is undetermined. V lost 5 bases and J lost 9, with 14 bases in between. Per germline, CDR1 SGHTA and CDR2 FQGTGA. This CDR3 spans 14 amino acids. The source of the sample is a study of T cell clones after liver transplantation. In the study overall: HCV positivity affected three of eight recipients; the rest lacked autoimmune or viral indications. Until 12-24 months post-transplant, subjects got standard immunosuppression and no induction.

Some clones are missing from TCRdb's copy, which holds only in-frame ones; the method was immunoSEQ multiplex PCR. The table includes roughly 100,000 clones, roughly four fifths detected once. Whole-study findings and limits: Compared with third party-reactive sequences, donor-reactive ones declined more, independent of withdrawal success. Post-transplant, graft-donor-reactive CD4 TCRbeta sequences in blood dropped significantly in most of the 8 subjects.

The sequencing used CD4+ T cells from blood, collected approximately 4 years after liver transplant. The receptor was derived from a human patient who received a liver transplant. The graft donor may account for some of the T cells. J is TRBJ1-6 and V is TRBV7-3; no reliable D call. The CDR3, as DNA: TGTGCCAGCAGCGCCGTGGGGAGCGCTTCACCCCTCCACTTT. This gives the protein CASSAVGSASPLHF.